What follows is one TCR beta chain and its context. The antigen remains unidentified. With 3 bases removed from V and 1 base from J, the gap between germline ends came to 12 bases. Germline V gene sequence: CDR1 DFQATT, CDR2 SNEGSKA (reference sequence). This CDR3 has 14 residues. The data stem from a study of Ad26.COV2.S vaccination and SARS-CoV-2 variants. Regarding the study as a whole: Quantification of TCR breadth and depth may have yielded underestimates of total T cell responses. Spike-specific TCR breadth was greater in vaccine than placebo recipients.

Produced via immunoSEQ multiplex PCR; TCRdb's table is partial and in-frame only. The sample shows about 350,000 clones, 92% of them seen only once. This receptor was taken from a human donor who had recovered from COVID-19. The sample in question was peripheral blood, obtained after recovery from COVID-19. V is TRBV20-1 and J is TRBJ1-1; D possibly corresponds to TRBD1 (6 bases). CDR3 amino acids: CSASTGSRNTEAFF. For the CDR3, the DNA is TGCAGTGCTAGTACAGGGTCGAGGAACACTGAAGCTTTCTTT.